Below are 17 T cell receptor beta chains sequenced from a single sample in a study of T-cell memory formation after mild COVID-19. TCRdb re-called the 5' RACE reads with MiXCR, one entry per CDR3 protein. The data contain fewer than 350,000 distinct CDR3 sequences, more than 13% of them singletons. Material: PBMCs or a T cell subset sorted from them (not recorded which). Every receptor here comes from a man aged 18 to 35 who had mild COVID-19 (a few samples of this study predate the infection). Cell type and time point are not known.

This clonotype was recorded a few times. This sequence joins TRBV7-6 and TRBJ2-3; the D gene is possibly TRBD1 (6 bases). Germline V lookup: CDR1 SGHVS, CDR2 FNYEAQ. The CDR3 covers 13 residues. V lost 6 bases, J lost 2 bases, and 9 bases lay in between. The CDR3 nucleotides read TGTGCCAGCAGGGGGGCCATCACAGATACGCAGTATTTT. Its translation is CASRGAITDTQYF.

This clonotype turned up a few times. The CDR3 coding sequence is TGCAGTGCTAGAGATACCGGCCCGGGGGCCGGCTATGGCTACACCTTC. Its protein is CSARDTGPGAGYGYTF. This rearrangement joins TRBV20-1 to TRBJ1-2; D perhaps matches TRBD1 (6 bases). The CDR3 runs 16 residues. V was pared by 0 bases and J by 4 bases, with 18 bases between. CDR1 and CDR2 from the germline V gene are DFQATT and SNEGSKA (reference sequence).

The CDR3 nucleotides read TGTGCCAGCAGCTTAGCGGACAGGCAAGAGACCCAGTACTTC. Translation: CASSLADRQETQYF. The V gene is TRBV7-2, the J gene TRBJ2-5, with 7 bases fitting TRBD1. This CDR3 has 14 residues. V shed 0 bases, J shed 2 bases, and the junction held 0 bases outside the gene matches. CDR1 is SGHTA, CDR2 FQGNSA, per germline. The full variable domain, completed using reference TRBV7-2 and TRBJ2-5, is GAGVSQSPSNKVTEKGKDVELRCDPISGHTALYWYRQSLGQGLEFLIYFQGNSAPDKSGLPSDRFSAERTGGSVSTLTIQRTQQEDSAVYLCASSLADRQETQYFGPGTRLLVL.

The rearrangement uses TRBV5-1 and TRBJ2-5; 7 bases fit TRBD1. V gave up 4 bases and J gave up 2 bases; unmatched junction bases: 5. The CDR3 sequence is 14 residues long. The V gene's germline CDR1 is SGHRS and CDR2 YFSETQ. In DNA form, the CDR3 reads TGCGCCAGCAGCCGAGGGGGACAGCAAGAGACCCAGTACTTC. Its translation is CASSRGGQQETQYF.

The chain combines TRBV6-5 with TRBJ1-2; D is undetermined. The CDR3 covers 13 residues. Deletions cut 3 bases from V and 4 bases from J, with 9 bases between. The germline V gene encodes CDR1 MNHEY and CDR2 SVGAGI. The CDR3 DNA reads as TGTGCCAGCAGTTATACAGTGACCTATGGCTACACCTTC. Its protein product is CASSYTVTYGYTF.

The CDR3 nucleotides read TGTGCCAGCAGGTCAGGGGTTTCGAGCAATCAGCCCCAGCATTTT. It codes for CASRSGVSSNQPQHF. The chain is built from TRBV12-3 or TRBV12-4 and TRBJ1-5; TRBD1 might be the D (6 bases). CDR3 length: 15 residues. Trimming took 6 bases from V and 1 from J, leaving 13 bases between them.

The gene calls are TRBV12-3 or TRBV12-4 and TRBJ2-7; D ambiguous. The CDR3 has 12 residues. Trimming removed 5 bases from V and 3 bases from J, with 8 bases in between. This CDR3 reads CASSDGYYEQYF. The CDR3 nucleotides are TGTGCCAGCAGTGACGGATACTACGAGCAGTACTTC.

The chain is built from TRBV12-3 or TRBV12-4 and TRBJ1-2; 7 bases are shared with TRBD1. The CDR3 has 12 residues. V lost 10 bases, J lost 7 bases, and 9 bases stayed unmatched. In nucleotides, the CDR3 is TGTGCCACAGGCAACAGGGGACGTGGCTACACCTTC. It codes for CATGNRGRGYTF.

The chain couples TRBV4-3 to TRBJ2-3; 10 bases match TRBD2. Germline trimming cut 3 bases from V and 3 bases from J; bases unmatched to any gene: 6. This CDR3 is 16 amino acids long. CDR1 LGHNA and CDR2 YSLEER come from the germline V gene. The CDR3 bases are TGCGCCAGCAGCCAGGAGCGGGGGGGAGGTACAGATACGCAGTATTTT. It encodes CASSQERGGGTDTQYF.

The CDR3 spells CASSYENTGELFF. CDR3 nucleotides: TGTGCCAGCAGTTACGAGAACACCGGGGAGCTGTTTTTT. The chain recombines TRBV6-2 or TRBV6-3 with TRBJ2-2; unclear D gene. Looked up from germline, CDR1 is MNHEY and CDR2 is SVGEGT. Trimming pared 2 bases from V and 1 base from J, leaving 2 bases between. The CDR3 loop spans 13 amino acids.

The J gene is TRBJ2-2, the V gene TRBV7-2; D is possibly TRBD2 (5 bases). The CDR3 contains 13 residues. V was trimmed by 7 bases and J by 2 bases, leaving 8 bases between them. CDR1 is SGHTA and CDR2 is FQGNSA in the germline V gene. The CDR3 here is CASMGANTGELFF. The CDR3 DNA reads TGTGCCAGCATGGGAGCCAACACCGGGGAGCTGTTTTTT.

V gene TRBV4-2 combines with J gene TRBJ2-5; D perhaps matches TRBD1 (6 bases). Germline V gene sequence: CDR1 LGHNA, CDR2 YNFKEQ. V dropped 1 base and J dropped 4 bases, with 13 bases sitting between them. CDR3 size: 15 residues. The chain's CDR3 is CASSQASGRGETQYF. In nucleotides, the CDR3 is TGTGCCAGCAGCCAAGCCTCCGGCAGGGGAGAGACCCAGTACTTC.

The chain uses TRBV28 and TRBJ1-1, with a tentative D call TRBD1 (6 bases). V lost 5 bases to trimming and J lost 8 bases, with 18 bases between them. CDR3 length equals 14 residues. The germline V gene encodes CDR1 MDHEN and CDR2 SYDVKM. This CDR3 reads CASSIQGGNREAFF. For the CDR3, the DNA is TGTGCCAGCAGTATACAAGGGGGGAATCGAGAAGCTTTCTTT.

There are many counts of this clonotype. The genes are TRBV7-2 and TRBJ2-7, with D uncertain. There are 13 residues in the CDR3. V was cut by 3 bases and J by 4 bases, with 10 bases left in between. The germline V gene encodes CDR1 SGHTA and CDR2 FQGNSA. CDR3 coding DNA: TGTGCCAGCAGCTTGTCACCCGGATACGAGCAGTACGTC. It codes for CASSLSPGYEQYV.

About this clonotype itself: Germline and junction disagree at one end, which may indicate a read error. The gene calls are TRBV11-2 and TRBJ1-6; weak D call: TRBD1 (6 bases). The CDR3 extends over 16 amino acids. Germline CDR1 is SGHAT and CDR2 is FQNNGV. Here the CDR3 DNA reads TGTGCCAGCAGCCACGACAGGAGAAGTATAATTCACCCCCTACACTTT. It is translated as CASSHDRRSIIHPLHF.

This sequence joins TRBV5-8 and TRBJ2-1; D is ambiguous. The CDR3 is 15 residues long. V was shortened by 3 bases and J by 9 bases, with 19 bases between the two germline ends. Germline values: CDR1 SGHTS, CDR2 YDEGEE. The CDR3 DNA follows: TGTGCCAGCAGCTCCCTGACCCCTTCGTGGGGTGAGCAGTTCTTC. Its translation: CASSSLTPSWGEQFF.

In this sample, this clonotype turned up a few times. The rearrangement joins TRBV15 to TRBJ2-7; TRBD2 might be the D (5 bases). Germline CDR1 LNHNV, CDR2 YYDKDF (reference sequence). V shed 0 bases and J shed 5 bases, with 20 bases lying between them. The CDR3 totals 17 residues. The CDR3 region is CATSREKRLRGLDEQYV. The CDR3 nucleotides read TGTGCCACCAGCAGAGAGAAAAGATTGAGAGGGCTCGACGAGCAGTACGTC.